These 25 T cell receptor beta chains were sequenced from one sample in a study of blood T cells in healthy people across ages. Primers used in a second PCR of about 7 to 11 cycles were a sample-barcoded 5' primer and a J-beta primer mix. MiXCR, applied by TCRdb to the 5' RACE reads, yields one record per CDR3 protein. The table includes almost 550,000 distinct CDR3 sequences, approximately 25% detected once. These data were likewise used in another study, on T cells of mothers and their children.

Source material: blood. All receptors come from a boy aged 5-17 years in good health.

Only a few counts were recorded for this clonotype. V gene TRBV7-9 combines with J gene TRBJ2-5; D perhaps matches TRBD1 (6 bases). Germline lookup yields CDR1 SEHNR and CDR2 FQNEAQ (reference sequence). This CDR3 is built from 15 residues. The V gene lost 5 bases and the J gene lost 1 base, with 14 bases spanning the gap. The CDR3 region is CASSPYQGPQETQYF. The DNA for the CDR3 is TGTGCCAGCAGCCCATACCAGGGGCCCCAAGAGACCCAGTACTTC.

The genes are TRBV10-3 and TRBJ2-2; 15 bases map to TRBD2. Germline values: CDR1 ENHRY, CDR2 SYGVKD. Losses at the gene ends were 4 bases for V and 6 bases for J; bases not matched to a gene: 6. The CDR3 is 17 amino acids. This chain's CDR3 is CAISALGLAGGPGELFF. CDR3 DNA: TGTGCCATCAGTGCCCTGGGACTAGCGGGAGGACCCGGGGAGCTGTTTTTT.

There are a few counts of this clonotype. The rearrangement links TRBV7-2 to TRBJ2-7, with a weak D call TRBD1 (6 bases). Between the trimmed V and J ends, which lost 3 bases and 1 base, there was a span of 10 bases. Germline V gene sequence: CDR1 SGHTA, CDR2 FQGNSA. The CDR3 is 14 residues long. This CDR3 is CASSLVTGSYEQYF. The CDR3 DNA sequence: TGTGCCAGCAGCTTGGTGACAGGATCCTACGAGCAGTACTTC.

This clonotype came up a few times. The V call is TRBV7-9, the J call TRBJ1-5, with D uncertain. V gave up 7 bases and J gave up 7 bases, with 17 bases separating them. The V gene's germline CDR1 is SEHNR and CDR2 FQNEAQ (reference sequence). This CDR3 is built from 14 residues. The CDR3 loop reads CASISLESVQPQHF. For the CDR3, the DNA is TGTGCCAGCATCTCTCTTGAGAGTGTCCAGCCCCAGCATTTT.

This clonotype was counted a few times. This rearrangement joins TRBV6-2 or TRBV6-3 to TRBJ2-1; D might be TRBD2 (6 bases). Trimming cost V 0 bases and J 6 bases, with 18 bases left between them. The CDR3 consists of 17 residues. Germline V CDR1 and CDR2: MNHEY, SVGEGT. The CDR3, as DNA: TGTGCCAGCAGTTACTCAAAACTCTGGGGGGACCTCAATGAGCAGTTCTTC. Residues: CASSYSKLWGDLNEQFF.

The CDR3 region is CASSQRTGEKLFF. The CDR3 bases are TGTGCCAGCAGCCAGAGGACGGGTGAAAAACTGTTTTTT. The chain carries TRBV7-2 and TRBJ1-4; no reliable D call. V gave up 5 bases and J gave up 7 bases, with 11 bases separating them. Per germline, CDR1 SGHTA and CDR2 FQGNSA. CDR3 size: 13 residues.

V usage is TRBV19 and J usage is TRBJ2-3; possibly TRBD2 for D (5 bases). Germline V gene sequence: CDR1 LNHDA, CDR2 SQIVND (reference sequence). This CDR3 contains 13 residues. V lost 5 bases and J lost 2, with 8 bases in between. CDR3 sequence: CASSPGNTDTQYF. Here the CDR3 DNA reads TGTGCCAGTAGTCCCGGGAACACAGATACGCAGTATTTT. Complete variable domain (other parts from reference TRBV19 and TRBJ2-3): DGGITQSPKYLFRKEGQNVTLSCEQNLNHDAMYWYRQDPGQGLRLIYYSQIVNDFQKGDIAEGYSVSREKKESFPLTVTSAQKNPTAFYLCASSPGNTDTQYFGPGTRLTVL.

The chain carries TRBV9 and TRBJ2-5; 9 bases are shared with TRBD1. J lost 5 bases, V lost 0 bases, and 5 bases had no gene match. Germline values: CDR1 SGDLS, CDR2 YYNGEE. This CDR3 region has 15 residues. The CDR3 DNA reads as TGTGCCAGCAGCGTAGGTACAGGGGGCAGGGAGACCCAGTACTTC. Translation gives CASSVGTGGRETQYF.

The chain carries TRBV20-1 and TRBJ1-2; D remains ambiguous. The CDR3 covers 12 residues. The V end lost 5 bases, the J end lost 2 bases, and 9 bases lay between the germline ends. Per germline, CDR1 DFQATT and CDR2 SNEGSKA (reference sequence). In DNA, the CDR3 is TGCAGTGCTGCCGGCTCCAACTATGGCTACACCTTC. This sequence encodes CSAAGSNYGYTF.

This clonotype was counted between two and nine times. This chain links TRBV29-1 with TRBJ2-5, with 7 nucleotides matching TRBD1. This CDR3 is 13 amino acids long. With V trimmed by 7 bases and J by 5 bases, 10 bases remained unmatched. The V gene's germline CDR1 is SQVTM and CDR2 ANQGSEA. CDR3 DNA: TGCAGCGCCGAGGGGGCCCATCGGGAGACCCAGTACTTC. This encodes CSAEGAHRETQYF.

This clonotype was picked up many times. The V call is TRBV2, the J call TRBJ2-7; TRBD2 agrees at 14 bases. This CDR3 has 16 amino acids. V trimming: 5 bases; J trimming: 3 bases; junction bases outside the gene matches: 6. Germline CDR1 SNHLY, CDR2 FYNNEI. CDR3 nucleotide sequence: TGTGCCAGCAGTCCAAGTGGACTAGCGGGGGGCTACGAGCAGTACTTC. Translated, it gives CASSPSGLAGGYEQYF.

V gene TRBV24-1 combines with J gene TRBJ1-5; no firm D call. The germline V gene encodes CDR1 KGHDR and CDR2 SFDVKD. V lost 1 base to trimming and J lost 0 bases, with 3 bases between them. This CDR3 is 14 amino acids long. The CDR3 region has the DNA TGTGCCACCAGTGATTTCGCTAGCAATCAGCCCCAGCATTTT. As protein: CATSDFASNQPQHF.

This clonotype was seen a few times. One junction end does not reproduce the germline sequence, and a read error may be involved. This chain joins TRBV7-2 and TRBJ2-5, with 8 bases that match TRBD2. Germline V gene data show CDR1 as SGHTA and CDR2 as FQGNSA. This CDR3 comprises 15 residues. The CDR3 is CASSPYESGGRGKVF. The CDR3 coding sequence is TGTGCCAGCAGCCCGTATGAGTCGGGGGGGCGAGGGAAAGTCTTC.

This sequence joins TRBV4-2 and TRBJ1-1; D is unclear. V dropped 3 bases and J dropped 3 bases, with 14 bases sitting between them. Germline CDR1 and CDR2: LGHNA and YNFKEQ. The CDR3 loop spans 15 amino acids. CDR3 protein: CASSHRRTWDTEAFF. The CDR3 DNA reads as TGTGCCAGCAGCCACCGGAGAACATGGGACACTGAAGCTTTCTTT.

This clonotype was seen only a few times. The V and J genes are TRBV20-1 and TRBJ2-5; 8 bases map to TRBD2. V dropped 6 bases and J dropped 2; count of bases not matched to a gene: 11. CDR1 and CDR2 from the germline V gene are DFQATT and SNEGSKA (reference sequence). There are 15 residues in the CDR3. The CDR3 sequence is CSAPDPIAGQETQYF. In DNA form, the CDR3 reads TGCAGTGCGCCAGATCCGATAGCGGGGCAAGAGACCCAGTACTTC.

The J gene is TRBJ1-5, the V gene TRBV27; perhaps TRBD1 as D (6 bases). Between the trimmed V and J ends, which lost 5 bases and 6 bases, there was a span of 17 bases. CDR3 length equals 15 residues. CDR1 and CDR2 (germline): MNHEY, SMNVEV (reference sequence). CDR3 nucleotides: TGTGCCAGCAGTCTTCGTGGGGCAGGGGTTCAGCCCCAGCATTTT. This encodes CASSLRGAGVQPQHF.

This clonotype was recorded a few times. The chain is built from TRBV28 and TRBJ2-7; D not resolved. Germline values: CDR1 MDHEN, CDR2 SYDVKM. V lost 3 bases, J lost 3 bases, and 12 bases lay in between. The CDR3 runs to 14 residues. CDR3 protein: CASSLPGLNYEQYF. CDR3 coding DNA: TGTGCCAGCAGTTTGCCCGGGCTCAACTACGAGCAGTACTTC.

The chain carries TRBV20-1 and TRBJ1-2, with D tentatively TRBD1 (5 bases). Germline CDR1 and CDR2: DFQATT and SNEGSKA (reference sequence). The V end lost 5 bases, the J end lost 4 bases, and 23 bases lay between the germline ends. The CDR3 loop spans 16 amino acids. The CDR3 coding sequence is TGCAGTGCTCGGCCCGAGGTTTTACAGGAGCTCTATGGCTACACCTTC. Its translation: CSARPEVLQELYGYTF.

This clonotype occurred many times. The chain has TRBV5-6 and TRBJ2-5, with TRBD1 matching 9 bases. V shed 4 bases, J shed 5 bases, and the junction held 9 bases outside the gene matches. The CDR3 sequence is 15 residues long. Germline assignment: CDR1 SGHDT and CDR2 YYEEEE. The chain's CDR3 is CASSAGQGSWETQYF. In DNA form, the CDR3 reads TGTGCCAGCAGCGCGGGACAGGGAAGTTGGGAGACCCAGTACTTC.

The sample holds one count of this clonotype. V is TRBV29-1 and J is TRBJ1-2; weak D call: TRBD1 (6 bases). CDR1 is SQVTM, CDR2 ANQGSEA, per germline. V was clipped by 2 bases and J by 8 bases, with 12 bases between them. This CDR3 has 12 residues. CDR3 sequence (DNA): TGCAGCGTTGAACACAGGGTAGAGGGCTACACCTTC. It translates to CSVEHRVEGYTF.

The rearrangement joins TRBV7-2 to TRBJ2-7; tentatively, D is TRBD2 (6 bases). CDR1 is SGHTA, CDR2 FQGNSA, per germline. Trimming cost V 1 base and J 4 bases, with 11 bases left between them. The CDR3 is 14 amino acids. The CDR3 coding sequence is TGTGCCAGCAGCTTAGTCGGGAGAACTTACGAGCAGTACTTC. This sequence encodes CASSLVGRTYEQYF.

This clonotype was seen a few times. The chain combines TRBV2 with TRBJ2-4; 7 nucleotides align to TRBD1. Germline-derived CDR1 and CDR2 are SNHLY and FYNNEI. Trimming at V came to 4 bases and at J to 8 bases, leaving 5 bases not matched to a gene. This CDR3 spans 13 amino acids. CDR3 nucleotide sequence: TGTGCCAGCAGTGGGGACAGTAGGGACATTCAGTACTTC. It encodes CASSGDSRDIQYF.

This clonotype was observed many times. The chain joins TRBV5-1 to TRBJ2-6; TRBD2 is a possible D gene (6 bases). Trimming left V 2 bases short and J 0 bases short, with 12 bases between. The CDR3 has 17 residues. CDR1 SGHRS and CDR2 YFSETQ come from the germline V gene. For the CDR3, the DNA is TGCGCCAGCAGCTTCGGGACTCTTAGCTCTGGGGCCAACGTCCTGACTTTC. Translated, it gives CASSFGTLSSGANVLTF. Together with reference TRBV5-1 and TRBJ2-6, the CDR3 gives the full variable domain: KAGVTQTPRYLIKTRGQQVTLSCSPISGHRSVSWYQQTPGQGLQFLFEYFSETQRNKGNFPGRFSGRQFSNSRSEMNVSTLELGDSALYLCASSFGTLSSGANVLTFGAGSRLTVL.

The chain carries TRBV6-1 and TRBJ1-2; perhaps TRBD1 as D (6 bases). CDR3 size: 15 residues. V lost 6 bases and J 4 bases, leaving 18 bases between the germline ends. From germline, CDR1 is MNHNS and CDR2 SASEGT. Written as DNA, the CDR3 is TGTGCCAGCAGGTCAGGGGAGGTCCAAATCTATGGCTACACCTTC. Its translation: CASRSGEVQIYGYTF.

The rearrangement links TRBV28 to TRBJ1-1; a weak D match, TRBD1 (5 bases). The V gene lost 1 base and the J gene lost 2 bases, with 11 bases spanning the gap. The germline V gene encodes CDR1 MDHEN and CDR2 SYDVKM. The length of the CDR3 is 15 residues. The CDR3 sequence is CASSLYQGGNTEAFF. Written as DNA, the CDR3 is TGTGCCAGCAGTTTATATCAGGGTGGTAACACTGAAGCTTTCTTT.